Listed here are 20 T cell receptor beta chains from one sample, sequenced in a study of blood T cell repertoires in COVID-19. Sequenced by immunoSEQ multiplex PCR; TCRdb stores in-frame clones only, minus some. The sample includes approximately 130,000 clones, 77% of them seen just once. Sequences were obtained from peripheral blood. The receptors come from a man at least 80 years old with acute or convalescent COVID-19.

The chain combines TRBV9 with TRBJ1-1, with D unclear. Germline assignment: CDR1 SGDLS and CDR2 YYNGEE. V lost 0 bases to trimming and J lost 2 bases, with 5 bases between them. There are 13 residues in the CDR3. The CDR3 protein is CASSVAHNTEAFF. The DNA of the CDR3 is TGTGCCAGCAGCGTAGCACACAACACTGAAGCTTTCTTT.

V gene TRBV28 combines with J gene TRBJ1-1; 7 bases line up with TRBD1. Germline-derived CDR1 and CDR2 are MDHEN and SYDVKM. The CDR3 sequence is 15 residues long. The V segment lost 4 bases and the J segment 0 bases; nucleotides outside the gene matches: 5. The CDR3 DNA sequence: TGTGCCAGCAGTTCCCAGGGGGGATTGAACACTGAAGCTTTCTTT. It encodes CASSSQGGLNTEAFF. The variable domain in full, completed from reference TRBV28 and TRBJ1-1, reads DVKVTQSSRYLVKRTGEKVFLECVQDMDHENMFWYRQDPGLGLRLIYFSYDVKMKEKGDIPEGYSVSREKKERFSLILESASTNQTSMYLCASSSQGGLNTEAFFGQGTRLTVV.

The rearrangement uses TRBV4-2 and TRBJ2-1; 7 nucleotides align to TRBD2. After removal of 7 bases from V and 4 bases from J, the junction contained 13 bases not matched to a gene. Germline values: CDR1 LGHNA, CDR2 YNFKEQ. The CDR3 has 16 amino acids. The DNA for the CDR3 is TGTGCCAGCACCTCGGGGGACGGGACTAAATACAATGAGCAGTTCTTC. Translating it yields CASTSGDGTKYNEQFF.

V gene TRBV10-1 combines with J gene TRBJ1-1; weak D call: TRBD1 (5 bases). This CDR3 has 16 amino acids. V lost 1 base, J lost 1 base, and 13 bases lay in between. Germline V gene lookup returns CDR1 WNHNN and CDR2 SYGVQD (reference sequence). DNA for the CDR3: TGCGCCAGCAGTGAGTTTACAGGTAAGCGGAACACTGAAGCTTTCTTT. The encoded protein is CASSEFTGKRNTEAFF.

This chain joins TRBV4-3 and TRBJ1-2; D is ambiguous. Germline CDR1 reads LGHNA; CDR2 reads YSLEER. Trimming took off 1 base at V and 5 bases at J, with 11 bases between the two ends. The CDR3 consists of 14 residues. The CDR3 DNA reads TGCGCCAGCAGCCAAGTTCATCAGGATTATGGCTACACCTTC. Its translation: CASSQVHQDYGYTF.

The chain has TRBV4-1 and TRBJ2-3; the D gene is possibly TRBD1 (6 bases). The V gene lost 0 bases and the J gene lost 2 bases, with 12 bases spanning the gap. The germline V gene encodes CDR1 MGHRA and CDR2 YSYEKL. The CDR3 contains 16 residues. CDR3 sequence reads: CASSQDAGAVTDTQYF. For the CDR3, the DNA is TGCGCCAGCAGCCAAGATGCAGGGGCTGTCACAGATACGCAGTATTTT.

With regard to this clone: Other DNA variants within this sample encode the same CDR3. The chain couples TRBV5-6 to TRBJ1-2; a possible D gene is TRBD1 (5 bases). This CDR3 comprises 14 residues. Germline V gene sequence: CDR1 SGHDT, CDR2 YYEEEE. Trimming cost V 1 base and J 5 bases, with 12 bases left between them. The CDR3 DNA reads TGTGCCAGCAGCTTGTCCCAGGGAAATTATGGCTACACCTTC. Translating gives CASSLSQGNYGYTF. The full variable domain, its missing parts supplied by reference TRBV5-6 and TRBJ1-2, is DAGVTQSPTHLIKTRGQQVTLRCSPKSGHDTVSWYQQALGQGPQFIFQYYEEEERQRGNFPDRFSGHQFPNYSSELNVNALLLGDSALYLCASSLSQGNYGYTFGSGTRLTVV.

This chain joins TRBV18 and TRBJ2-5, with 9 bases fitting TRBD2. There are 16 residues in the CDR3. The V segment lost 1 base and the J segment 2 bases; nucleotides outside the gene matches: 5. Germline-derived CDR1 and CDR2 are KGHSH and LQKENI. The CDR3 loop reads CASSPRLAVAQETQYF. Here the CDR3 DNA reads TGTGCCAGCTCACCACGACTAGCGGTGGCTCAAGAGACCCAGTACTTC.

The CDR3 DNA sequence: TGTGCCAGTAGTTTTAGTACAGATACGCAGTATTTT. Translating it yields CASSFSTDTQYF. V gene TRBV19 combines with J gene TRBJ2-3; D remains unclear. This CDR3 spans 12 amino acids. V was cut by 5 bases and J by 3 bases, with 6 bases left in between. Per the germline V gene, CDR1 is LNHDA and CDR2 is SQIVND (reference sequence).

The V call is TRBV6-5, the J call TRBJ1-3; 8 nucleotides align to TRBD1. With V trimmed by 6 bases and J by 4 bases, 5 bases remained unmatched. CDR3 length: 14 residues. Germline CDR1 and CDR2: MNHEY and SVGAGI. In DNA form, the CDR3 reads TGTGCCAGCAGAAGGACAGGGTCAGGAAACACCATATATTTT. Its protein is CASRRTGSGNTIYF.

This chain joins TRBV6-5 and TRBJ1-1; D gene unclear. CDR1 is MNHEY and CDR2 is SVGAGI in the germline V gene. V lost 0 bases and J lost 4, with 15 bases in between. The CDR3 totals 16 residues. This CDR3 is CASSYSQSQGSTEAFF. The CDR3 DNA reads TGTGCCAGCAGTTACTCGCAGTCCCAAGGGAGCACTGAAGCTTTCTTT.

The V call is TRBV7-2, the J call TRBJ2-7; 9 nucleotides agree with TRBD2. The J segment lost 6 bases and the V segment lost 1 base, leaving 7 bases of the junction unmatched. Per germline, CDR1 SGHTA and CDR2 FQGNSA. There are 15 residues in the CDR3. The CDR3 spells CASSLGAGGPGEQYF. As DNA, the CDR3 is TGTGCCAGCAGCTTAGGGGCGGGGGGGCCGGGCGAGCAGTACTTC.

The chain joins TRBV6-6 to TRBJ1-5, with TRBD1 matching 9 bases. The CDR3 contains 16 residues. Losses at the gene ends were 6 bases for V and 3 bases for J; bases not matched to a gene: 9. Germline V gene data show CDR1 as MNHNY and CDR2 as SVGAGI (reference sequence). DNA for the CDR3: TGTGCCAGCAGCGCTCCGGGACAGGGTAACAATCAGCCCCAGCATTTT. Residues: CASSAPGQGNNQPQHF.

The CDR3 reads CASSTGQGNTEAFF. CDR3 bases: TGTGCCAGTAGTACGGGACAGGGAAACACTGAAGCTTTCTTT. V and J are TRBV19 and TRBJ1-1, with 9 bases lining up with TRBD1. The CDR3 is 14 amino acids. From germline, CDR1 is LNHDA and CDR2 SQIVND (reference sequence). With 4 bases clipped from V and 2 bases from J, the junction kept 2 bases outside the gene matches. Looking up the rest from reference TRBV19 and TRBJ1-1 gives the full variable domain: DGGITQSPKYLFRKEGQNVTLSCEQNLNHDAMYWYRQDPGQGLRLIYYSQIVNDFQKGDIAEGYSVSREKKESFPLTVTSAQKNPTAFYLCASSTGQGNTEAFFGQGTRLTVV.

The J gene is TRBJ2-7, the V gene TRBV7-2; 7 bases line up with TRBD1. Per germline, CDR1 SGHTA and CDR2 FQGNSA. Trimming removed 4 bases from V and 0 bases from J; junction bases left unmatched: 6. The CDR3 has 15 amino acids. CDR3 sequence: CASSSPDRASYEQYF. Here the CDR3 DNA reads TGTGCCAGCAGCTCCCCCGACAGGGCCTCCTACGAGCAGTACTTC.

This clone was found a few times. The gene calls are TRBV5-1 and TRBJ2-2; no definite D call. Germline assignment: CDR1 SGHRS and CDR2 YFSETQ. Trimming pared 6 bases from V and 6 bases from J, leaving 15 bases between. The CDR3 is made up of 14 amino acids. DNA for the CDR3: TGCGCCAGCACCCAGTTCAGGAATGCCGGGGAGCTGTTTTTT. This translates into CASTQFRNAGELFF.

In its sample, this clone was seen once. The chain combines TRBV11-3 with TRBJ2-5; D perhaps matches TRBD2 (5 bases). CDR1 and CDR2 (germline): SGHNT, YENEEA. CDR3 length: 13 amino acids. Trimming pared 2 bases from V and 4 bases from J, leaving 8 bases between. The chain's CDR3 is CASSLIGGETQYF. The CDR3 DNA is TGTGCCAGCAGCTTAATCGGAGGAGAGACCCAGTACTTC.

The V call is TRBV18, the J call TRBJ1-2; 9 nucleotides agree with TRBD1. This CDR3 contains 14 residues. Unmatched junction bases numbered 8, after V lost 4 bases and J lost 8 bases. Looked up from germline, CDR1 is KGHSH and CDR2 is LQKENI. CDR3 sequence reads: CASSRGTGSHGYTF. CDR3 nucleotide sequence: TGTGCCAGCTCACGAGGGACAGGGAGCCACGGCTACACCTTC.

This chain connects TRBV28 to TRBJ1-1; the D gene is possibly TRBD1 (5 bases). The CDR3 runs to 14 residues. Germline CDR1 is MDHEN and CDR2 is SYDVKM. With 4 bases removed from V and 5 bases from J, the gap between germline ends came to 14 bases. CDR3 amino acids: CASSWSPGNTEAFF. The CDR3 coding sequence is TGTGCCAGCAGTTGGTCCCCAGGGAATACTGAAGCTTTCTTT.

The genes are TRBV24-1 and TRBJ1-2, with D perhaps matching TRBD1 (5 bases). V was trimmed by 2 bases and J by 3 bases, leaving 15 bases between them. CDR3 length: 16 amino acids. Germline CDR1 reads KGHDR; CDR2 reads SFDVKD. The CDR3 is CATSDSRREEDYGYTF. DNA for the CDR3: TGTGCCACCAGTGATTCCCGCAGGGAAGAGGACTATGGCTACACCTTC.